This entry lists 18 T cell receptor beta chains sequenced from one sample in a study of cytomegalovirus exposure and HLA in healthy donors. Some clones are missing from TCRdb's copy, which holds only in-frame ones; the method was immunoSEQ multiplex PCR. Counted here are more than 90,000 clones, 75% to 90% occurring once; the ten biggest clones make up about 4.1%. The specimen was PBMCs. These receptors originate from a man aged 18 to 29 in good health and CMV-seropositive.

The V and J genes are TRBV12-5 and TRBJ1-6; 8 bases fit TRBD1. CDR1 and CDR2 (germline): LGHNT, FRNRAP. V lost 1 base to trimming and J lost 14 bases; unmatched junction nucleotides: 7. The CDR3 covers 14 residues. The CDR3 here is CASGLGTGIDSLHF. The CDR3 DNA reads as TGTGCTAGTGGTTTGGGGACAGGGATTGACTCCCTCCACTTT. Using reference TRBV12-5 and TRBJ1-6 for the parts outside the CDR3, the full variable domain is DARVTQTPRHKVTEMGQEVTMRCQPILGHNTVFWYRQTMMQGLELLAYFRNRAPLDDSGMPKDRFSAEMPDATLATLKIQPSEPRDSAVYFCASGLGTGIDSLHFGNGTRLTVT.

The V call is TRBV5-1, the J call TRBJ2-7; D is undetermined. This CDR3 region has 12 residues. The V end was cut by 3 bases, the J end by 2 bases, with 6 bases between. Germline V gene sequence: CDR1 SGHRS, CDR2 YFSETQ. The CDR3 spells CASSSSAYEQYF. CDR3 bases: TGCGCCAGCAGCTCGTCTGCCTACGAGCAGTACTTC. The complete variable domain, with remaining parts taken from reference TRBV5-1 and TRBJ2-7, reads KAGVTQTPRYLIKTRGQQVTLSCSPISGHRSVSWYQQTPGQGLQFLFEYFSETQRNKGNFPGRFSGRQFSNSRSEMNVSTLELGDSALYLCASSSSAYEQYFGPGTRLTVT.

This clone was counted once. This chain uses TRBV19 with TRBJ1-2; the match to TRBD1 covers 8 bases. CDR1 is LNHDA and CDR2 is SQIVND in the germline V gene (reference sequence). This CDR3 comprises 17 residues. The ends lost 4 bases at V and 2 bases at J; junction bases unmatched: 12. CDR3 nucleotides: TGTGCCAGTAGTACCCCCCCCTCGGACAGGGAGAACTATGGCTACACCTTC. This gives the protein CASSTPPSDRENYGYTF.

The chain recombines TRBV7-2 with TRBJ1-5, with 9 bases that match TRBD1. V lost 4 bases to trimming and J lost 4 bases; unmatched junction nucleotides: 5. The CDR3 extends over 15 amino acids. Germline lookup yields CDR1 SGHTA and CDR2 FQGNSA. The CDR3 is CASSWRQGGNQPQHF. The DNA of the CDR3 is TGTGCCAGCAGCTGGAGACAGGGGGGGAATCAGCCCCAGCATTTT.

CDR3 residues: CASSLEGGYTEAFF. For the CDR3, the DNA is TGTGCCAGCAGCTTAGAGGGGGGGTACACTGAAGCTTTCTTT. This rearrangement joins TRBV7-2 to TRBJ1-1; tentatively, D is TRBD1 (6 bases). Germline loops: CDR1 SGHTA, CDR2 FQGNSA. V shed 1 base and J shed 3 bases, with 9 bases lying between them. The CDR3 contains 14 residues.

J is TRBJ2-1 and V is TRBV6-4; TRBD2 matches 11 bases. Germline V gene lookup returns CDR1 MRHNA and CDR2 SNTAGT. V shed 4 bases and J 5 bases; nucleotides not matched to a gene: 4. This CDR3 has 15 residues. CDR3 sequence reads: CASSVAGGPHNEQFF. The DNA of the CDR3 is TGTGCCAGCAGTGTAGCGGGGGGGCCCCACAATGAGCAGTTCTTC.

This clone was seen once. The V call is TRBV7-8, the J call TRBJ1-3; no definite D call. Germline CDR1 and CDR2: SGHVS and FQNEAQ. Trimming took 1 base from V and 4 from J, leaving 11 bases between them. CDR3 size: 15 residues. The CDR3 DNA is TGTGCCAGCAGCTTAGTCTCAGTGTCCGGAAACACCATATATTTT. Translated, it gives CASSLVSVSGNTIYF.

The chain uses TRBV21-1 and TRBJ2-1; TRBD1 is taken as the D call from the table, unchecked against the DNA. TRBV21-1 is deemed a pseudogene. The CDR3 totals 16 residues. This CDR3 reads CASSPRTGSSYNEQFF. CDR3 nucleotides: TGTGCCAGCAGCCCCCGGACAGGGAGCTCCTACAATGAGCAGTTCTTC.

Here the CDR3 reads CASSFGGPRNSPLHF. The CDR3 coding sequence is TGTGCCAGCAGCTTCGGGGGGCCGAGAAATTCACCCCTCCACTTT. The genes are TRBV7-2 and TRBJ1-6, with D possibly matching TRBD1 (6 bases). This CDR3 comprises 15 residues. V was cut by 3 bases and J by 7 bases, with 13 bases left in between. The germline gives CDR1 SGHTA, CDR2 FQGNSA.

This chain uses TRBV6-5 with TRBJ1-2, with 8 nucleotides matching TRBD1. This CDR3 has 14 residues. CDR1 MNHEY and CDR2 SVGAGI come from the germline V gene. Unmatched junction bases numbered 7, after V lost 5 bases and J lost 5 bases. CDR3 nucleotide sequence: TGTGCCAGCAGTGCCTCCGGGACAGGATATGGCTACACCTTC. As protein: CASSASGTGYGYTF.

The gene calls are TRBV11-2 and TRBJ1-6; TRBD1 might be the D (6 bases). Looked up from germline, CDR1 is SGHAT and CDR2 is FQNNGV. V lost 1 base and J lost 6, with 10 bases in between. This CDR3 spans 15 amino acids. DNA of the CDR3: TGTGCCAGCAGCTTAGGCCGGACAGCTAATTCACCCCTCCACTTT. Protein: CASSLGRTANSPLHF.

The rearrangement links TRBV5-1 to TRBJ2-3; D ambiguous. The germline gives CDR1 SGHRS, CDR2 YFSETQ. CDR3 length: 12 residues. Trimming left V 3 bases short and J 8 bases short, with 10 bases between. CDR3 sequence (DNA): TGCGCCAGCAGCTCCGATTCCGGTACGCAGTATTTT. It is translated as CASSSDSGTQYF.

The chain recombines TRBV7-9 with TRBJ2-1, with TRBD2 matching over 14 bases. This CDR3 has 16 residues. V was pared by 5 bases and J by 4 bases, with 4 bases of the junction left unmatched. The germline V gene has CDR1 SEHNR and CDR2 FQNEAQ (reference sequence). The CDR3 reads CASSRTSGGTYNEQFF. The CDR3 nucleotides are TGTGCCAGCAGCCGGACTAGCGGGGGGACTTACAATGAGCAGTTCTTC.

This clone occurred once. This CDR3 is CASSLVAPGGSQNIQYF. The CDR3 DNA reads as TGTGCCAGCAGTTTGGTTGCCCCTGGGGGGAGCCAAAACATTCAGTACTTC. The chain uses TRBV27 and TRBJ2-4; D possibly corresponds to TRBD2 (6 bases). Germline CDR1 MNHEY, CDR2 SMNVEV (reference sequence). The CDR3 runs 17 residues. Between the trimmed V and J ends, which lost 3 bases and 5 bases, there was a span of 20 bases.

CDR3 sequence (DNA): TGTGCCAGCAGCTTAGGTATTTGGCGCGGGGGGGACAATGAGCAGTTCTTC. It yields the protein CASSLGIWRGGDNEQFF. The V call is TRBV7-2, the J call TRBJ2-1, with TRBD2 identical over 9 bases. There are 17 residues in the CDR3. Trimming cost V 1 base and J 5 bases; bases outside gene matches: 9. The germline V gene has CDR1 SGHTA and CDR2 FQGNSA.

This clone has more than one count but fewer than ten. This chain connects TRBV2 to TRBJ1-5; D might be TRBD1 (6 bases). The CDR3 has 12 amino acids. Between the trimmed V and J ends, which lost 7 bases and 7 bases, there was a span of 11 bases. Germline CDR1 is SNHLY and CDR2 is FYNNEI. CDR3 region: CASKGEGQPQHF. DNA of the CDR3: TGTGCCAGCAAGGGGGAAGGGCAGCCCCAGCATTTT. The whole variable domain, remainder taken from reference TRBV2 and TRBJ1-5, is EPEVTQTPSHQVTQMGQEVILRCVPISNHLYFYWYRQILGQKVEFLVSFYNNEISEKSEIFDDQFSVERPDGSNFTLKIRSTKLEDSAMYFCASKGEGQPQHFGDGTRLSIL.

This clone came up a few times. The chain links TRBV28 to TRBJ2-7; possible D gene TRBD1, 5 bases. V was pared by 6 bases and J by 6 bases, with 24 bases between. CDR1 and CDR2 (germline): MDHEN, SYDVKM. The CDR3 length is 16 residues. The CDR3 nucleotides are TGTGCCAGCAGATTTGGCCGGCAGGGCCCAGCGCGCGAGCAGTACTTC. This encodes CASRFGRQGPAREQYF.

The chain employs TRBV15 and TRBJ2-1; 8 nucleotides match TRBD1. The J segment lost 1 base and the V segment lost 2 bases, leaving 10 bases of the junction unmatched. Germline loops: CDR1 LNHNV, CDR2 YYDKDF (reference sequence). The CDR3 consists of 18 residues. The CDR3 spells CATSRPSIGQGSYNEQFF. CDR3 sequence (DNA): TGTGCCACCAGCAGACCGTCTATTGGACAGGGATCCTACAATGAGCAGTTCTTC. The whole variable domain, filled in from reference TRBV15 and TRBJ2-1, reads DAMVIQNPRYQVTQFGKPVTLSCSQTLNHNVMYWYQQKSSQAPKLLFHYYDKDFNNEADTPDNFQSRRPNTSFCFLDIRSPGLGDTAMYLCATSRPSIGQGSYNEQFFGPGTRLTVL.